A single T cell receptor beta chain is shown here with its context. Its cognate antigen is unknown. This sample was included in a study of cytomegalovirus exposure and HLA in healthy donors. Across the study: The Caucasian-associated ancestry cluster held 80% to 90% of a few hundred genotyped donors. Findings of the study overall: In a later analysis, a missense DCLRE1C variant was linked to TCR beta V- and J-gene trimming. A later analysis associated under 20,000 TCR beta sequences with HLA alleles at a 0.05 false discovery rate.

It was with 60 Vbeta and 13 Jbeta primers that the PCR ran. As processed by the authors: In a later analysis, of roughly 73 million unique beta chains, 9 million to 11 million appeared in at least two donors. Assay used: immunoSEQ multiplex PCR; TCRdb lists only in-frame clones, some missing. The D gene and trimming were derived from the DNA, and the V and J assignments and clone size from that table. The data contain approximately 150,000 clones, around four fifths of them singletons. There are 15 residues in the CDR3. Looked up from germline, CDR1 is LNHDA and CDR2 is SQIVND (reference sequence). V shed 5 bases and J 4 bases; nucleotides not matched to a gene: 10.

Specimen: PBMCs. This sequence originates from a boy aged 2 to 9 in good health and CMV-seronegative. The gene calls are TRBV19 and TRBJ2-7, with 8 nucleotides matching TRBD2. CDR3 nucleotides: TGTGCCAGTAGTCCCCGGGCGGGGGGCGCTTACGAGCAGTACTTC. This encodes CASSPRAGGAYEQYF. The whole variable domain, filled in from reference TRBV19 and TRBJ2-7, reads DGGITQSPKYLFRKEGQNVTLSCEQNLNHDAMYWYRQDPGQGLRLIYYSQIVNDFQKGDIAEGYSVSREKKESFPLTVTSAQKNPTAFYLCASSPRAGGAYEQYFGPGTRLTVT.